This T cell receptor (beta chain) is from a study of early T cells in non-severe SARS-CoV-2 infection. Study information: Alpha and beta chains were unpaired, from unsorted whole-blood bulk RNA. Study-wide points: Private and CD4 specificities were missed by VDJdb matching, skewed to anti-spike CD8.

V was shortened by 1 base and J by 5 bases, with 9 bases between the two germline ends. From germline, CDR1 is SQVTM and CDR2 ANQGSEA. The CDR3 runs 13 residues. Each CDR3 protein is one row after TCRdb ran MiXCR on the 5' RACE reads. The sample includes some 35,000 distinct CDR3 sequences, around 4% of them seen just once. This clonotype was detected ten times or more. Its target is unknown. V and J are TRBV29-1 and TRBJ1-5; the D gene is possibly TRBD1 (5 bases). The receptor was isolated from an adult who was a healthcare worker with PCR-confirmed SARS-CoV-2 infection or an uninfected control (not recorded which). Sequenced sample: whole blood. The CDR3 sequence: CSVEVDTDQPQHF. The CDR3 nucleotides are TGCAGCGTTGAAGTGGACACTGATCAGCCCCAGCATTTT. Full variable domain (remainder filled in from reference TRBV29-1 and TRBJ1-5): SAVISQKPSRDICQRGTSLTIQCQVDSQVTMMFWYRQQPGQSLTLIATANQGSEATYESGFVIDKFPISRPNLTFSTLTVSNMSPEDSSIYLCSVEVDTDQPQHFGDGTRLSIL.